The 2 T cell receptor beta chains in this list originate from one sample, sequenced in a study of control samples from healthy donors and cancer patients. Measured with immunoSEQ multiplex PCR; TCRdb has only the in-frame clones, and not every one. In the table there are about 160,000 clones, approximately 94% of which are singletons. Sequencing was carried out using blood. These receptor sequences come from a woman between 40 and 50 years old in good health.

On this clone: The germline gene is not matched at one end of the junction; a read error may be the cause. The chain joins TRBV30 to TRBJ1-1, with 7 nucleotides matching TRBD1. The germline V gene has CDR1 GTSNPN and CDR2 SVGIG (reference sequence). The CDR3 runs 14 residues. CDR3 amino acids: CAWGWGQPNAEAFF. As DNA, the CDR3 is TGTGCCTGGGGGTGGGGACAGCCGAACGCTGAAGCTTTCTTT.

V is TRBV9 and J is TRBJ2-1, with D perhaps TRBD2 (6 bases). The CDR3 runs to 16 residues. V was shortened by 3 bases and J by 4 bases, with 17 bases between the two germline ends. Germline V CDR1 and CDR2: SGDLS, YYNGEE. The CDR3 spells CASSAGGGILYNEQFF. The CDR3 DNA follows: TGTGCCAGCAGCGCCGGGGGTGGGATATTGTACAATGAGCAGTTCTTC. The whole variable domain, filled in from reference TRBV9 and TRBJ2-1, reads DSGVTQTPKHLITATGQRVTLRCSPRSGDLSVYWYQQSLDQGLQFLIQYYNGEERAKGNILERFSAQQFPDLHSELNLSSLELGDSALYFCASSAGGGILYNEQFFGPGTRLTVL.